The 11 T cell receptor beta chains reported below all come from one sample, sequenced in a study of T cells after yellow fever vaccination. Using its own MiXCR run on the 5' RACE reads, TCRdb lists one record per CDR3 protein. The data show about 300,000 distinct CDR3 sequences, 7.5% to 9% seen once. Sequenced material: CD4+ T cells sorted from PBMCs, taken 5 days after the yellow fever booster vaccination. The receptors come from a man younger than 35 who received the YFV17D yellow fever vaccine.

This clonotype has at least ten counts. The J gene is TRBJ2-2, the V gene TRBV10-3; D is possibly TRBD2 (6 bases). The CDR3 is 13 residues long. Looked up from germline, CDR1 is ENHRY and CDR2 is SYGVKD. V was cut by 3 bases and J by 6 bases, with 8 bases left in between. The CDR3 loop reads CAISDLAPGELFF. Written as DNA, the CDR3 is TGTGCCATCAGTGACCTAGCGCCCGGGGAGCTGTTTTTT.

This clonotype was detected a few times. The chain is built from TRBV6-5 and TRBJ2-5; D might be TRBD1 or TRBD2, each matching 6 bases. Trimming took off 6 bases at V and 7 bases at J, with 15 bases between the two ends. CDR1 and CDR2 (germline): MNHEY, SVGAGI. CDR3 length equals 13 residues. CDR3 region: CASSFTGAGTQYF. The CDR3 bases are TGTGCCAGCAGCTTCACGGGGGCCGGGACCCAGTACTTC.

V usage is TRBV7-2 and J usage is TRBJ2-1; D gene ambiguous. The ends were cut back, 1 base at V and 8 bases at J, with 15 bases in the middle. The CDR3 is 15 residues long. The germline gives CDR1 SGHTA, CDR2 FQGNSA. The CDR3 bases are TGTGCCAGCAGCTTAGGGCAGGTGGTGCGAGATGAGCAGTTCTTC. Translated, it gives CASSLGQVVRDEQFF.

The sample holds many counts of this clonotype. The CDR3 bases are TGCGCCAGCAGCTTGGAAGGGACAGGGGAGGCAGATACGCAGTATTTT. Translated, it gives CASSLEGTGEADTQYF. The chain is built from TRBV5-1 and TRBJ2-3, with 10 bases fitting TRBD1. The CDR3 runs 16 residues. V lost 0 bases, J lost 4 bases, and 5 bases stayed unmatched. CDR1 and CDR2 (germline): SGHRS, YFSETQ.

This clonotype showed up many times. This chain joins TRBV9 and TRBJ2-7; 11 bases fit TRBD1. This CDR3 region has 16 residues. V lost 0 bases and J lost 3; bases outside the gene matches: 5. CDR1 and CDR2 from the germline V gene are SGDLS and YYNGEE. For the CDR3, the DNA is TGTGCCAGCAGCGTAGCTGGGGGACAGGGGGACTACGAGCAGTACTTC. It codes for CASSVAGGQGDYEQYF. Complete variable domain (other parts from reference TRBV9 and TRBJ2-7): DSGVTQTPKHLITATGQRVTLRCSPRSGDLSVYWYQQSLDQGLQFLIQYYNGEERAKGNILERFSAQQFPDLHSELNLSSLELGDSALYFCASSVAGGQGDYEQYFGPGTRLTVT.

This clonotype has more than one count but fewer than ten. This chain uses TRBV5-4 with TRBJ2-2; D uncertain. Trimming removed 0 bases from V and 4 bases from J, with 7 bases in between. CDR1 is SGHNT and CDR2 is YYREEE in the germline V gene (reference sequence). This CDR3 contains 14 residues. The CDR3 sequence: CASSLGPATGELFF. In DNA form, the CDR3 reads TGTGCCAGCAGCTTGGGTCCAGCCACCGGGGAGCTGTTTTTT.

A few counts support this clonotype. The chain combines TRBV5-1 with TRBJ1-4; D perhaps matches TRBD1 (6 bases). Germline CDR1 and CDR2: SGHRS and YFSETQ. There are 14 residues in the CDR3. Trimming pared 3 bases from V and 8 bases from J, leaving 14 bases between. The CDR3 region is CASSSGQTGEKLFF. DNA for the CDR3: TGCGCCAGCAGCTCGGGACAAACGGGGGAAAAACTGTTTTTT.

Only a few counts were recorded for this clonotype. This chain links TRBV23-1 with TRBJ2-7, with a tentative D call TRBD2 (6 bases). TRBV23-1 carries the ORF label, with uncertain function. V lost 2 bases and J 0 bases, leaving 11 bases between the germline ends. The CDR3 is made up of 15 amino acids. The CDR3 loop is CASSQPEGNSYEQYF. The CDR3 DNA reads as TGCGCCAGCAGTCAACCGGAGGGGAACTCCTACGAGCAGTACTTC.

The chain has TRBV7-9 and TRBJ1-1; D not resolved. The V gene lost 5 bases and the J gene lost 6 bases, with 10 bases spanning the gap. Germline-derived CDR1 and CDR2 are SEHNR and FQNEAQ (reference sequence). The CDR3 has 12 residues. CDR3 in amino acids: CASSPAGPEAFF. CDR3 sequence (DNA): TGTGCCAGCAGCCCAGCTGGTCCTGAAGCTTTCTTT. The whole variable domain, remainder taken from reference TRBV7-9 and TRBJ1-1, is DTGVSQNPRHKITKRGQNVTFRCDPISEHNRLYWYRQTLGQGPEFLTYFQNEAQLEKSRLLSDRFSAERPKGSFSTLEIQRTEQGDSAMYLCASSPAGPEAFFGQGTRLTVV.

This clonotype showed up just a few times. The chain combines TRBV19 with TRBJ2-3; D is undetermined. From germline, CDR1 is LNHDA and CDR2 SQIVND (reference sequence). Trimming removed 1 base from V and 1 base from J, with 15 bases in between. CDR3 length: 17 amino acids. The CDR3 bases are TGTGCCAGTAGTATAGTCTCGAGTGGAATCGGCACAGATACGCAGTATTTT. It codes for CASSIVSSGIGTDTQYF. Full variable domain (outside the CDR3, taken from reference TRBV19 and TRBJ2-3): DGGITQSPKYLFRKEGQNVTLSCEQNLNHDAMYWYRQDPGQGLRLIYYSQIVNDFQKGDIAEGYSVSREKKESFPLTVTSAQKNPTAFYLCASSIVSSGIGTDTQYFGPGTRLTVL.

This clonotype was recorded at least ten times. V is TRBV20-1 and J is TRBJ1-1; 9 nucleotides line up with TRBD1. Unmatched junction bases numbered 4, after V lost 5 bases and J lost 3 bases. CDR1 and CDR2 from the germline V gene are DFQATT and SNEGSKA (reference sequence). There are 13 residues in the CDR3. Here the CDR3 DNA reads TGCAGTGCTGGGGGGACAGGGCACACTGAAGCTTTCTTT. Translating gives CSAGGTGHTEAFF.